Following are 21 T cell receptor beta chains from one sample sequenced in a study of cytomegalovirus exposure and HLA in healthy donors. Primers: 60 Vbeta forward and 13 Jbeta reverse. Profiling relied on immunoSEQ multiplex PCR, and the TCRdb table lists in-frame clones only, not all of them. The data hold under 200,000 clones, with around 82% observed a single time. The sequenced sample was PBMCs. The receptors were gathered from a male donor in good health and CMV-seronegative.

The J gene is TRBJ2-5, the V gene TRBV21-1; the D segment call TRBD1 is taken from the table without a DNA check. TRBV21-1 is an annotated pseudogene. The length of the CDR3 is 18 residues. Here the CDR3 reads CASSKGPRQVVPGETQYF. CDR3 nucleotides: TGTGCCAGCAGCAAAGGTCCGAGACAGGTGGTACCAGGAGAGACCCAGTACTTC.

V is TRBV7-9 and J is TRBJ1-5; 7 nucleotides line up with TRBD1. The germline CDR1 and CDR2 sequences are SEHNR and FQNEAQ (reference sequence). The CDR3 runs 13 residues. With 4 bases clipped from V and 5 bases from J, the junction kept 2 bases outside the gene matches. CDR3 residues: CASSSGTDQPQHF. CDR3 DNA sequence: TGTGCCAGCAGCTCAGGGACAGATCAGCCCCAGCATTTT.

The chain has TRBV5-4 and TRBJ1-2; maybe TRBD1 (6 bases). The CDR3 is made up of 16 amino acids. Germline CDR1 is SGHNT and CDR2 is YYREEE (reference sequence). V dropped 5 bases and J dropped 6 bases, with 23 bases sitting between them. CDR3 bases: TGTGCCAGCAGAAACGGTAGTTTCGGGGGGCGTGATGGCTACACCTTC. Translating it yields CASRNGSFGGRDGYTF. Variable domain in full (rest from reference TRBV5-4 and TRBJ1-2): ETGVTQSPTHLIKTRGQQVTLRCSSQSGHNTVSWYQQALGQGPQFIFQYYREEENGRGNFPPRFSGLQFPNYSSELNVNALELDDSALYLCASRNGSFGGRDGYTFGSGTRLTVV.

The rearrangement joins TRBV27 to TRBJ1-1; 7 positions agree with TRBD1. Trimming removed 2 bases from V and 8 bases from J; junction bases left unmatched: 5. Germline CDR1 MNHEY, CDR2 SMNVEV (reference sequence). There are 13 residues in the CDR3. The DNA of the CDR3 is TGTGCCAGCAGTTTACTCAGACAGGGAGAAGCTTTCTTT. It encodes CASSLLRQGEAFF.

This chain joins TRBV5-4 and TRBJ1-2; the D is unclear. This CDR3 spans 13 amino acids. Trimming removed 7 bases at V and 4 bases at J, with 14 bases between. Germline-derived CDR1 and CDR2 are SGHNT and YYREEE (reference sequence). This chain's CDR3 is CASAPQVGYGYTF. The DNA for the CDR3 is TGTGCCAGCGCTCCCCAGGTGGGCTATGGCTACACCTTC.

This chain connects TRBV25-1 to TRBJ1-6, with a possible D match to TRBD1 (5 bases). From germline, CDR1 is MGHDK and CDR2 SYGVNS. The CDR3 is made up of 15 amino acids. Trimming removed 3 bases from V and 7 bases from J, with 13 bases in between. The CDR3, as DNA: TGTGCCAGCAGTGACCGGGGGTCATTGAATTCACCCCTCCACTTT. It encodes CASSDRGSLNSPLHF.

The rearrangement joins TRBV14 to TRBJ2-1, with D maybe TRBD2 (6 bases). Germline values: CDR1 SGHDN, CDR2 FVKESK. There are 14 residues in the CDR3. Trimming left V 6 bases short and J 8 bases short, with 17 bases between. The DNA of the CDR3 is TGTGCCAGCAGTCTAGCGTCGTGGTCGTATGAGCAGTTCTTC. It encodes CASSLASWSYEQFF.

This sequence joins TRBV5-1 and TRBJ1-2; no clear D. V dropped 1 base and J dropped 5 bases, with 9 bases sitting between them. CDR1 is SGHRS, CDR2 YFSETQ, per germline. The CDR3 is made up of 13 amino acids. The CDR3 nucleotides are TGCGCCAGCAGCTTGCCAGAGACTTATGGCTACACCTTC. Translation gives CASSLPETYGYTF.

The V and J genes are TRBV29-1 and TRBJ2-5; a weak D match, TRBD2 (6 bases). Trimming took off 6 bases at V and 1 base at J, with 15 bases between the two ends. Germline CDR1 and CDR2: SQVTM and ANQGSEA. This CDR3 is built from 14 residues. The CDR3 spells CSVPTGGVQETQYF. The CDR3 DNA reads as TGCAGCGTGCCGACTGGCGGGGTCCAAGAGACCCAGTACTTC.

The DNA of the CDR3 is TGTGCCAGCAGCCGACTTCCCGCACACACAGATACGCAGTATTTT. Translation: CASSRLPAHTDTQYF. This chain uses TRBV7-6 with TRBJ2-3, with unresolved D. The CDR3 has 15 residues. Trimming pared 5 bases from V and 2 bases from J, leaving 14 bases between. Looked up from germline, CDR1 is SGHVS and CDR2 is FNYEAQ.

This clone was counted between two and nine times. The J gene is TRBJ1-2, the V gene TRBV7-2; D possibly corresponds to TRBD1 (6 bases). Germline V gives CDR1 SGHTA, CDR2 FQGNSA. Trimming took 5 bases from V and 4 from J, leaving 14 bases between them. This CDR3 comprises 14 residues. The CDR3: CASSLRTEGYGYTF. CDR3 bases: TGTGCCAGCAGCCTCCGGACAGAGGGCTATGGCTACACCTTC.

The genes are TRBV7-2 and TRBJ2-5; 13 nucleotides match TRBD2. CDR3 length: 17 amino acids. V trimming: 5 bases; J trimming: 5 bases; junction bases outside the gene matches: 11. Per the germline V gene, CDR1 is SGHTA and CDR2 is FQGNSA. CDR3 DNA: TGTGCCAGCAGCCCCAAAGGACTAGCGGGAGTAATGGAGACCCAGTACTTC. It translates to CASSPKGLAGVMETQYF.

The chain links TRBV9 to TRBJ1-5; 7 bases map to TRBD1. Germline CDR1 reads SGDLS; CDR2 reads YYNGEE. V was pared by 3 bases and J by 6 bases, with 6 bases of the junction left unmatched. The length of the CDR3 is 14 residues. In nucleotides, the CDR3 is TGTGCCAGCAGCGGGAACAGGGGAAGTCAGCCCCAGCATTTT. This sequence encodes CASSGNRGSQPQHF.

The rearrangement links TRBV27 to TRBJ1-2; 10 nucleotides align to TRBD1. Germline trimming cut 0 bases from V and 4 bases from J; bases unmatched to any gene: 8. The CDR3 loop spans 17 amino acids. Germline V gene sequence: CDR1 MNHEY, CDR2 SMNVEV (reference sequence). CDR3 bases: TGTGCCAGCAGTTTATCGTGGGGGACAGGGGCGGCCTATGGCTACACCTTC. This gives the protein CASSLSWGTGAAYGYTF.

V is TRBV6-1 and J is TRBJ2-7, with TRBD1 matching 9 bases. V lost 0 bases, J lost 4 bases, and 1 base stayed unmatched. The CDR3 runs to 14 residues. The V gene's germline CDR1 is MNHNS and CDR2 SASEGT. CDR3 nucleotides: TGTGCCAGCAGTGAAGCTGGGACAGGGTACGAGCAGTACTTC. Its protein product is CASSEAGTGYEQYF.

The chain uses TRBV6-5 and TRBJ1-4; the D gene is possibly TRBD1 (5 bases). CDR1 is MNHEY and CDR2 is SVGAGI in the germline V gene. This CDR3 has 14 amino acids. Trimming took 6 bases from V and 3 from J, leaving 11 bases between them. This chain's CDR3 is CASRQVGANEKLFF. The CDR3 DNA sequence: TGTGCCAGCAGACAAGTAGGGGCTAATGAAAAACTGTTTTTT.

The chain joins TRBV29-1 to TRBJ2-7, with D possibly being TRBD2 (5 bases). CDR3 length: 13 residues. The germline V gene has CDR1 SQVTM and CDR2 ANQGSEA. Trimming pared 8 bases from V and 3 bases from J, leaving 17 bases between. The CDR3 DNA reads as TGCAGCACTGCCTACGGGGTGGGCTACGAGCAGTACTTC. Translated: CSTAYGVGYEQYF.

V is TRBV7-7 and J is TRBJ2-1; unclear D gene. The V and J ends lost 5 bases and 6 bases respectively, with 11 bases between them. The germline gives CDR1 SSHAT, CDR2 FNYEAQ (reference sequence). The CDR3 consists of 13 residues. The DNA for the CDR3 is TGTGCCAGCAGCCATGCCTACTCCAATGAGCAGTTCTTC. Translating gives CASSHAYSNEQFF.

The table lists this clone with a count of one. This rearrangement joins TRBV4-1 to TRBJ1-2, with TRBD1 matching 7 bases. The junction had 4 bases not matched to a gene; V was cut back by 2 bases and J by 4 bases. This CDR3 has 14 amino acids. The germline gives CDR1 MGHRA, CDR2 YSYEKL. Here the CDR3 DNA reads TGCGCCAGCAGCCAAACGACAGGGATCTATGGCTACACCTTC. Protein sequence: CASSQTTGIYGYTF.

On this clone: One end of the junction is discordant with germline, which a read error may explain. Other DNA sequences in the same sample also yield this CDR3. The CDR3 protein is CAISGTTSSYEQYF. The CDR3 bases are TGTGCCATCAGTGGGACAACGAGCTCCTACGAACAGTACTTC. The chain employs TRBV10-3 and TRBJ2-7, with D maybe TRBD1 (5 bases). The germline gives CDR1 ENHRY, CDR2 SYGVKD. This CDR3 spans 14 amino acids.

The chain joins TRBV16 to TRBJ1-1, with a weak D call TRBD1 (6 bases). V dropped 1 base and J dropped 0 bases, with 9 bases sitting between them. This CDR3 comprises 15 residues. Germline CDR1 reads KGHSY; CDR2 reads FQNENV. This chain's CDR3 is CASSQLDSLNTEAFF. In nucleotides, the CDR3 is TGTGCCAGCAGCCAATTGGACAGTTTGAACACTGAAGCTTTCTTT.